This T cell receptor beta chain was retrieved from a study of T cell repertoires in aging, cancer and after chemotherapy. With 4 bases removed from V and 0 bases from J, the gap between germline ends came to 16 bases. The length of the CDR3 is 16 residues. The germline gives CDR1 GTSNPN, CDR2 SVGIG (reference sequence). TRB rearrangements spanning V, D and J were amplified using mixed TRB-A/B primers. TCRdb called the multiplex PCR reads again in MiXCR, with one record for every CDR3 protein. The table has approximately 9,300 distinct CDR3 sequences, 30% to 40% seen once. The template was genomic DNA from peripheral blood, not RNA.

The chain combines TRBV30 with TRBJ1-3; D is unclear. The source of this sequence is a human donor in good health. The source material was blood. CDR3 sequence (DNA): TGTGCCTGGACCACCCCCGGAGCCCGCTCTGGAAACACCATATATTTT. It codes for CAWTTPGARSGNTIYF.